This T cell receptor (beta chain) was profiled in a study of blood T cell repertoires in COVID-19. Background on the study: In each case, the material was cDNA or gDNA derived from T cells, B-cell-depleted T cells, or PBMCs.

Authors' processing steps: Estimates of nucleated cell counts were drawn from the amplification of reference gene primers. Here immunoSEQ multiplex PCR was the method, and the copy in TCRdb shows in-frame clones only, minus some. V and J calls and clone size are those listed in that table; D and trimming were worked out from the DNA. The sample lists about 320,000 clones, 90% seen once, with roughly 2.6% in the top ten. This clone appeared a single time. Germline V CDR1 and CDR2: LGHDT, YNNKEL (reference sequence). The CDR3 runs 17 residues. V was pared by 2 bases and J by 3 bases, with 4 bases of the junction left unmatched.

The sample comprised PBMCs or T cells enriched from blood (not recorded which). The chain uses TRBV3-1 (or the pseudogene TRBV3-2) and TRBJ2-2; 12 bases match TRBD2. The source is a man between 60 and 70 years old who had recovered from COVID-19. The CDR3 sequence is CASSQLAGGSDTGELFF. The CDR3 DNA follows: TGTGCCAGCAGCCAACTAGCGGGGGGGTCCGACACCGGGGAGCTGTTTTTT.